Presented here are 30 T cell receptor beta chains from one specimen sequenced in a study of beta chain features in type 1 diabetes. Of the isolated RNA, all was reverse transcribed, and so the sequenced material was expressed TCRB transcripts. Clones were read by immunoSEQ multiplex PCR, and TCRdb kept only the in-frame ones, dropping some. The sample has roughly 250,000 clones; about 70% are singletons. Sequencing input: naive CD4+ T cells from blood. These receptors were collected from a man younger than 45 in good health.

The chain combines TRBV7-9 with TRBJ2-7; D is uncertain. The CDR3 consists of 12 residues. Germline loops: CDR1 SEHNR, CDR2 FQNEAQ (reference sequence). The germline V and J ends were trimmed by 1 base and 5 bases, with 6 bases remaining between them. The CDR3 loop reads CASSLVVNEQYF. The CDR3 region has the DNA TGTGCCAGCAGCTTAGTTGTAAACGAGCAGTACTTC.

The rearrangement joins TRBV6-1 to TRBJ2-5; 7 nucleotides line up with TRBD1. The CDR3 covers 14 residues. Germline CDR1 reads MNHNS; CDR2 reads SASEGT. Trimming took 7 bases from V and 5 from J; bases not matched to a gene: 10. CDR3 coding DNA: TGTGCCAGCAACCGACAGGGATCGGGCGAGACCCAGTACTTC. This sequence encodes CASNRQGSGETQYF.

In its sample, this clone was seen a few times. This chain joins TRBV30 and TRBJ1-2; D gene ambiguous. Germline V gene sequence: CDR1 GTSNPN, CDR2 SVGIG (reference sequence). V lost 1 base and J 7 bases, leaving 13 bases between the germline ends. The CDR3 runs to 13 residues. CDR3 sequence (DNA): TGTGCCTGGAGTGCCTCGAGGCGACGTGGCTACACCTTC. Translated, it gives CAWSASRRRGYTF.

This rearrangement joins TRBV11-1 to TRBJ2-1; D uncertain. Looked up from germline, CDR1 is SGHAT and CDR2 is FQDESV (reference sequence). V shed 1 base and J shed 8 bases, with 12 bases lying between them. CDR3 size: 14 residues. The CDR3 sequence: CASSLVGRKDEQFF. The CDR3 bases are TGTGCCAGCAGCTTAGTGGGCCGTAAGGATGAGCAGTTCTTC.

V and J are TRBV30 and TRBJ1-5; weak D call: TRBD1 (5 bases). Germline-derived CDR1 and CDR2 are GTSNPN and SVGIG (reference sequence). The CDR3 runs 14 residues. Between the trimmed V and J ends, which lost 0 bases and 6 bases, there was a span of 12 bases. The CDR3 DNA reads TGTGCCTGGAGTGTACAGTCAGGGAGTCAGCCCCAGCATTTT. It codes for CAWSVQSGSQPQHF.

The V and J genes are TRBV5-4 and TRBJ2-3; no clear D. This CDR3 is built from 16 residues. The V gene's germline CDR1 is SGHNT and CDR2 YYREEE (reference sequence). The V gene lost 0 bases and the J gene lost 2 bases, with 13 bases spanning the gap. In DNA form, the CDR3 reads TGTGCCAGCAGCTTGGTGGGTCTAGACCTCACAGATACGCAGTATTTT. This codes for CASSLVGLDLTDTQYF. Full variable domain (rest looked up from reference TRBV5-4 and TRBJ2-3): ETGVTQSPTHLIKTRGQQVTLRCSSQSGHNTVSWYQQALGQGPQFIFQYYREEENGRGNFPPRFSGLQFPNYSSELNVNALELDDSALYLCASSLVGLDLTDTQYFGPGTRLTVL.

This clone was counted a single time. This chain uses TRBV5-4 with TRBJ2-6, with unresolved D. V dropped 0 bases and J dropped 1 base, with 8 bases sitting between them. Germline CDR1 SGHNT, CDR2 YYREEE (reference sequence). The CDR3 is made up of 16 amino acids. The CDR3 spells CASSLGRFSGANVLTF. CDR3 bases: TGTGCCAGCAGCTTGGGACGGTTTTCTGGGGCCAACGTCCTGACTTTC.

This rearrangement joins TRBV6-5 to TRBJ2-7, with D perhaps matching TRBD1 (5 bases). V lost 2 bases and J lost 5, with 10 bases in between. Germline V gene sequence: CDR1 MNHEY, CDR2 SVGAGI. The CDR3 has 13 amino acids. In DNA, the CDR3 is TGTGCCAGCAGTTACAAGAAGGGGCACGAGCAGTACTTC. It encodes CASSYKKGHEQYF.

This clone showed up just a few times. The gene calls are TRBV18 and TRBJ2-3; D is possibly TRBD2 (5 bases). Germline V gene lookup returns CDR1 KGHSH and CDR2 LQKENI. V was pared by 3 bases and J by 0 bases, with 13 bases between. This CDR3 has 16 residues. In DNA form, the CDR3 reads TGTGCCAGCTCACCGAGAAGCGGTCAGAGCACAGATACGCAGTATTTT. It encodes CASSPRSGQSTDTQYF.

Only a few counts were recorded for this clone. This chain joins TRBV30 and TRBJ1-5; D may be TRBD1 (6 bases). Deletions cut 2 bases from V and 4 bases from J, with 12 bases between. The CDR3 is made up of 14 amino acids. CDR1 is GTSNPN, CDR2 SVGIG, per germline (reference sequence). CDR3 sequence: CAWSIWQGNQPQHF. As DNA, the CDR3 is TGTGCCTGGAGTATCTGGCAGGGGAATCAGCCCCAGCATTTT.

The rearrangement links TRBV9 to TRBJ1-2, with a tentative D call TRBD1 (5 bases). V was shortened by 0 bases and J by 4 bases, with 13 bases between the two germline ends. The CDR3 totals 15 residues. The germline V gene encodes CDR1 SGDLS and CDR2 YYNGEE. This CDR3 is CASSVVSGPGYGYTF. The CDR3 coding sequence is TGTGCCAGCAGCGTAGTTTCAGGGCCCGGCTATGGCTACACCTTC.

This chain connects TRBV7-9 to TRBJ2-7, with D unresolved. CDR3 length equals 12 residues. Germline V lookup: CDR1 SEHNR, CDR2 FQNEAQ (reference sequence). The V end was cut by 3 bases, the J end by 3 bases, with 6 bases between. The CDR3 loop is CASSFSSYEQYF. CDR3 DNA: TGTGCCAGCAGCTTTTCTAGCTACGAGCAGTACTTC.

The chain joins TRBV10-3 to TRBJ2-6; D call uncertain. Germline V gene lookup returns CDR1 ENHRY and CDR2 SYGVKD. This CDR3 has 13 amino acids. Trimming took 7 bases from V and 0 from J, leaving 4 bases between them. The CDR3 sequence: CAITSSGANVLTF. The CDR3 DNA reads as TGTGCCATCACCAGCTCTGGGGCCAACGTCCTGACTTTC.

CDR3 protein: CASSLSILDYNYNEQFF. Written as DNA, the CDR3 is TGTGCCAGCAGTTTATCGATTCTAGATTATAACTACAATGAGCAGTTCTTC. V gene TRBV27 combines with J gene TRBJ2-1; D is unresolved. The CDR3 extends over 17 amino acids. Germline V gene sequence: CDR1 MNHEY, CDR2 SMNVEV (reference sequence). V shed 0 bases and J shed 3 bases, with 15 bases lying between them.

The rearrangement links TRBV25-1 to TRBJ2-5, with TRBD1 matching over 10 bases. The CDR3 is 15 residues long. The V and J ends lost 3 bases and 2 bases, in that order; junction bases with no gene match: 3. Germline assignment: CDR1 MGHDK and CDR2 SYGVNS. The CDR3 here is CASSEGQGRQETQYF. Here the CDR3 DNA reads TGTGCCAGCAGTGAGGGACAGGGGAGGCAAGAGACCCAGTACTTC.

The chain carries TRBV2 and TRBJ1-4; D is unclear. CDR1 is SNHLY, CDR2 FYNNEI, per germline. The CDR3 totals 14 residues. V was clipped by 8 bases and J by 0 bases, with 10 bases between them. The CDR3 loop reads CASAPGSTNEKLFF. The CDR3, as DNA: TGTGCCAGCGCCCCGGGCTCAACTAATGAAAAACTGTTTTTT.

This sequence joins TRBV7-2 and TRBJ2-1, with D perhaps matching TRBD1 (6 bases). Germline V lookup: CDR1 SGHTA, CDR2 FQGNSA. This CDR3 contains 15 residues. V was trimmed by 1 base and J by 4 bases, leaving 11 bases between them. The DNA of the CDR3 is TGTGCCAGCAGCTTAGAAGGGACACCTTACAATGAGCAGTTCTTC. It encodes CASSLEGTPYNEQFF.

The J gene is TRBJ1-1, the V gene TRBV30; D gene ambiguous. V lost 2 bases and J 10 bases, leaving 14 bases between the germline ends. The CDR3 spans 12 residues. From germline, CDR1 is GTSNPN and CDR2 SVGIG (reference sequence). The CDR3 coding sequence is TGTGCCTGGAGTTTGCAGTCGGGTGCAGCTTTCTTT. This codes for CAWSLQSGAAFF.

The chain combines TRBV9 with TRBJ2-5; D is unresolved. Between the trimmed V and J ends, which lost 2 bases and 4 bases, there was a span of 15 bases. CDR1 is SGDLS, CDR2 YYNGEE, per germline. The CDR3 spans 15 residues. The CDR3 DNA follows: TGTGCCAGCAGCGTGACCCCAGAGCCCGGAGAGACCCAGTACTTC. This gives the protein CASSVTPEPGETQYF.

This clone was recorded a few times. The chain combines TRBV7-9 with TRBJ2-7; weak D call: TRBD1 (6 bases). Germline CDR1 is SEHNR and CDR2 is FQNEAQ (reference sequence). The CDR3 is made up of 13 amino acids. Between the trimmed V and J ends, which lost 5 bases and 5 bases, there was a span of 13 bases. The CDR3 bases are TGTGCCAGCAGCCCTTCACAGGGTAACGAGCAGTACTTC. Translated, it gives CASSPSQGNEQYF. Looking up the rest from reference TRBV7-9 and TRBJ2-7 gives the full variable domain: DTGVSQNPRHKITKRGQNVTFRCDPISEHNRLYWYRQTLGQGPEFLTYFQNEAQLEKSRLLSDRFSAERPKGSFSTLEIQRTEQGDSAMYLCASSPSQGNEQYFGPGTRLTVT.

The chain recombines TRBV30 with TRBJ1-2, with a weak D call TRBD1 (5 bases). The CDR3 is 10 amino acids. Trimming shortened V by 5 bases and J by 8 bases, and 9 bases separated the two germline ends. Germline V gene data show CDR1 as GTSNPN and CDR2 as SVGIG (reference sequence). CDR3 DNA sequence: TGTGCCTGGCTAGGGGCCGGCTACACCTTC. Its protein product is CAWLGAGYTF. Full variable domain (rest looked up from reference TRBV30 and TRBJ1-2): SQTIHQWPATLVQPVGSPLSLECTVEGTSNPNLYWYRQAAGRGLQLLFYSVGIGQISSEVPQNLSASRPQDRQFILSSKKLLLSDSGFYLCAWLGAGYTFGSGTRLTVV.

This clone was seen a handful of times. The rearrangement links TRBV4-3 to TRBJ2-1; maybe TRBD2 (5 bases). The V and J ends lost 1 base and 13 bases respectively, with 17 bases between them. CDR3 size: 14 residues. The V gene's germline CDR1 is LGHNA and CDR2 YSLEER. The CDR3 nucleotides are TGCGCCAGCAGCCAAGTTGGGGAGATAGGGAGACAGTTCTTC. This encodes CASSQVGEIGRQFF.

The chain uses TRBV4-2 and TRBJ2-1; TRBD2 matches 12 bases. Trimming cost V 0 bases and J 3 bases; bases outside gene matches: 3. CDR3 length: 17 amino acids. From germline, CDR1 is LGHNA and CDR2 YNFKEQ. CDR3 residues: CASSQDRTSGVYNEQFF. The CDR3 region has the DNA TGTGCCAGCAGCCAAGACCGGACTAGCGGGGTCTACAATGAGCAGTTCTTC.

The chain links TRBV9 to TRBJ2-5; no clear D gene. Germline CDR1 reads SGDLS; CDR2 reads YYNGEE. The CDR3 is made up of 13 amino acids. V gave up 2 bases and J gave up 0 bases, with 5 bases separating them. CDR3 DNA sequence: TGTGCCAGCAGCGTGCGGTACCAAGAGACCCAGTACTTC. Amino acids: CASSVRYQETQYF.

V gene TRBV7-9 combines with J gene TRBJ2-1; possibly TRBD2 for D (6 bases). The germline V gene encodes CDR1 SEHNR and CDR2 FQNEAQ (reference sequence). The ends were cut back, 5 bases at V and 10 bases at J, with 27 bases in the middle. The CDR3 has 17 amino acids. In DNA, the CDR3 is TGTGCCAGCAGCAAATCTAAACCGGGACTCCCATTTAGCGAGCAGTTCTTC. This translates into CASSKSKPGLPFSEQFF.

The chain couples TRBV5-1 to TRBJ2-5; 8 bases match TRBD2. Germline CDR1 reads SGHRS; CDR2 reads YFSETQ. With 1 base clipped from V and 9 bases from J, the junction kept 8 bases outside the gene matches. CDR3 length equals 14 residues. For the CDR3, the DNA is TGCGCCAGCAGCTTGAGGGAGAGAGCGGGGGCCCAGTACTTC. This translates into CASSLRERAGAQYF.

This clone was observed a handful of times. V and J are TRBV30 and TRBJ2-1, with 10 bases fitting TRBD2. Trimming removed 1 base from V and 8 bases from J; junction bases left unmatched: 8. Germline V CDR1 and CDR2: GTSNPN, SVGIG (reference sequence). The CDR3 extends over 15 amino acids. CDR3 coding DNA: TGTGCCTGGAGTGGAGGTAGCGGGAGGCTCGATGAGCAGTTCTTC. This translates into CAWSGGSGRLDEQFF.

The chain carries TRBV30 and TRBJ2-1; the D gene is possibly TRBD1 (6 bases). Germline loops: CDR1 GTSNPN, CDR2 SVGIG (reference sequence). The CDR3 covers 12 residues. Trimming left V 3 bases short and J 9 bases short, with 12 bases between. CDR3 sequence reads: CAWRWTVSEQFF. The CDR3 DNA reads TGTGCCTGGAGATGGACAGTAAGTGAGCAGTTCTTC.

Details on this clone: Other DNA sequences in this sample translate to the same CDR3. The V gene is TRBV20-1, the J gene TRBJ2-5, with no clear D. The CDR3 is 11 residues long. Per germline, CDR1 DFQATT and CDR2 SNEGSKA (reference sequence). Trimming cost V 0 bases and J 5 bases, with 4 bases left between them. CDR3 sequence reads: CSARDGETQYF. Written as DNA, the CDR3 is TGCAGTGCTAGAGATGGTGAGACCCAGTACTTC.

The rearrangement joins TRBV30 to TRBJ2-1; 7 nucleotides agree with TRBD1. CDR3 length equals 15 residues. J lost 9 bases, V lost 2 bases, and 13 bases had no gene match. Germline V gives CDR1 GTSNPN, CDR2 SVGIG (reference sequence). The CDR3 nucleotides are TGTGCCTGGAGTATGACAGGGCTGGGGAGTGCTGAGCAGTTCTTC. Translated: CAWSMTGLGSAEQFF.